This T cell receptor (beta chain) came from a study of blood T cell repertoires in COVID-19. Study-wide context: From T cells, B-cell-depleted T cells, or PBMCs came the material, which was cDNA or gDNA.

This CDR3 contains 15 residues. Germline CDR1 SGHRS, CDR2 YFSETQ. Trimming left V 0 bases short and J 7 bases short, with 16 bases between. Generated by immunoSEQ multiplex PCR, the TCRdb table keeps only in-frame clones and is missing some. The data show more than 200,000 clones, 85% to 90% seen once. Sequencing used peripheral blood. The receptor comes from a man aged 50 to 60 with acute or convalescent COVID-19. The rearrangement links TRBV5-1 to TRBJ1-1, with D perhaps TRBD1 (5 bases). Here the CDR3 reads CASSLDGRVDGEAFF. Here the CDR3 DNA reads TGCGCCAGCAGCTTGGATGGCAGGGTGGACGGTGAAGCTTTCTTT.